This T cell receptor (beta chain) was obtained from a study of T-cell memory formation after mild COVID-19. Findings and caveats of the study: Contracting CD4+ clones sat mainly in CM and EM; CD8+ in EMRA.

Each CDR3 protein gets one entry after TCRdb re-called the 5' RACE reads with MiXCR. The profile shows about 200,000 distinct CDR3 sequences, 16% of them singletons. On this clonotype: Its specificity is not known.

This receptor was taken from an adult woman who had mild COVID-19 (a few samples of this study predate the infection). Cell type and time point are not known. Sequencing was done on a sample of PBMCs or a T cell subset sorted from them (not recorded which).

In DNA form, the CDR3 reads TGCAGCGCAACAGGCGGGTCTATGAACACTGAAGCTTTCTTT. As protein: CSATGGSMNTEAFF. V usage is TRBV29-1 and J usage is TRBJ1-1, with a possible D match to TRBD1 (5 bases). Germline loops: CDR1 SQVTM, CDR2 ANQGSEA. This CDR3 spans 14 amino acids. Trimming cost V 7 bases and J 0 bases, with 15 bases left between them. The whole variable domain, remainder taken from reference TRBV29-1 and TRBJ1-1, is SAVISQKPSRDICQRGTSLTIQCQVDSQVTMMFWYRQQPGQSLTLIATANQGSEATYESGFVIDKFPISRPNLTFSTLTVSNMSPEDSSIYLCSATGGSMNTEAFFGQGTRLTVV.